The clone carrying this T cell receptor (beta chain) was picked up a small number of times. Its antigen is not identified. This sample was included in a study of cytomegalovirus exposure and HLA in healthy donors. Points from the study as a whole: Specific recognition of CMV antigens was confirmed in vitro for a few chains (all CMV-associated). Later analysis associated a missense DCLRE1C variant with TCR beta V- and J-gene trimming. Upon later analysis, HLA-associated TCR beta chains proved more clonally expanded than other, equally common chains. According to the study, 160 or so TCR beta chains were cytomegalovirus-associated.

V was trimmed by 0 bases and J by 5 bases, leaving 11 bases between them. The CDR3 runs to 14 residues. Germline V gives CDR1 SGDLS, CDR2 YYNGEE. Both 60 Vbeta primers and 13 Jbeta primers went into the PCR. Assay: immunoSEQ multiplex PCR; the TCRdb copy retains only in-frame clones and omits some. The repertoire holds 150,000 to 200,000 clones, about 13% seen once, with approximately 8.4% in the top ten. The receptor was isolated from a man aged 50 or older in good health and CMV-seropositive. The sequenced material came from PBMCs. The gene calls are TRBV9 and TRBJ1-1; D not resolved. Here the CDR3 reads CASSVGGGQTEAFF. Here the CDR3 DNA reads TGTGCCAGCAGCGTAGGAGGAGGGCAGACTGAAGCTTTCTTT. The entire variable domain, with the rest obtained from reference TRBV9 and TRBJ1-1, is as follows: DSGVTQTPKHLITATGQRVTLRCSPRSGDLSVYWYQQSLDQGLQFLIQYYNGEERAKGNILERFSAQQFPDLHSELNLSSLELGDSALYFCASSVGGGQTEAFFGQGTRLTVV.